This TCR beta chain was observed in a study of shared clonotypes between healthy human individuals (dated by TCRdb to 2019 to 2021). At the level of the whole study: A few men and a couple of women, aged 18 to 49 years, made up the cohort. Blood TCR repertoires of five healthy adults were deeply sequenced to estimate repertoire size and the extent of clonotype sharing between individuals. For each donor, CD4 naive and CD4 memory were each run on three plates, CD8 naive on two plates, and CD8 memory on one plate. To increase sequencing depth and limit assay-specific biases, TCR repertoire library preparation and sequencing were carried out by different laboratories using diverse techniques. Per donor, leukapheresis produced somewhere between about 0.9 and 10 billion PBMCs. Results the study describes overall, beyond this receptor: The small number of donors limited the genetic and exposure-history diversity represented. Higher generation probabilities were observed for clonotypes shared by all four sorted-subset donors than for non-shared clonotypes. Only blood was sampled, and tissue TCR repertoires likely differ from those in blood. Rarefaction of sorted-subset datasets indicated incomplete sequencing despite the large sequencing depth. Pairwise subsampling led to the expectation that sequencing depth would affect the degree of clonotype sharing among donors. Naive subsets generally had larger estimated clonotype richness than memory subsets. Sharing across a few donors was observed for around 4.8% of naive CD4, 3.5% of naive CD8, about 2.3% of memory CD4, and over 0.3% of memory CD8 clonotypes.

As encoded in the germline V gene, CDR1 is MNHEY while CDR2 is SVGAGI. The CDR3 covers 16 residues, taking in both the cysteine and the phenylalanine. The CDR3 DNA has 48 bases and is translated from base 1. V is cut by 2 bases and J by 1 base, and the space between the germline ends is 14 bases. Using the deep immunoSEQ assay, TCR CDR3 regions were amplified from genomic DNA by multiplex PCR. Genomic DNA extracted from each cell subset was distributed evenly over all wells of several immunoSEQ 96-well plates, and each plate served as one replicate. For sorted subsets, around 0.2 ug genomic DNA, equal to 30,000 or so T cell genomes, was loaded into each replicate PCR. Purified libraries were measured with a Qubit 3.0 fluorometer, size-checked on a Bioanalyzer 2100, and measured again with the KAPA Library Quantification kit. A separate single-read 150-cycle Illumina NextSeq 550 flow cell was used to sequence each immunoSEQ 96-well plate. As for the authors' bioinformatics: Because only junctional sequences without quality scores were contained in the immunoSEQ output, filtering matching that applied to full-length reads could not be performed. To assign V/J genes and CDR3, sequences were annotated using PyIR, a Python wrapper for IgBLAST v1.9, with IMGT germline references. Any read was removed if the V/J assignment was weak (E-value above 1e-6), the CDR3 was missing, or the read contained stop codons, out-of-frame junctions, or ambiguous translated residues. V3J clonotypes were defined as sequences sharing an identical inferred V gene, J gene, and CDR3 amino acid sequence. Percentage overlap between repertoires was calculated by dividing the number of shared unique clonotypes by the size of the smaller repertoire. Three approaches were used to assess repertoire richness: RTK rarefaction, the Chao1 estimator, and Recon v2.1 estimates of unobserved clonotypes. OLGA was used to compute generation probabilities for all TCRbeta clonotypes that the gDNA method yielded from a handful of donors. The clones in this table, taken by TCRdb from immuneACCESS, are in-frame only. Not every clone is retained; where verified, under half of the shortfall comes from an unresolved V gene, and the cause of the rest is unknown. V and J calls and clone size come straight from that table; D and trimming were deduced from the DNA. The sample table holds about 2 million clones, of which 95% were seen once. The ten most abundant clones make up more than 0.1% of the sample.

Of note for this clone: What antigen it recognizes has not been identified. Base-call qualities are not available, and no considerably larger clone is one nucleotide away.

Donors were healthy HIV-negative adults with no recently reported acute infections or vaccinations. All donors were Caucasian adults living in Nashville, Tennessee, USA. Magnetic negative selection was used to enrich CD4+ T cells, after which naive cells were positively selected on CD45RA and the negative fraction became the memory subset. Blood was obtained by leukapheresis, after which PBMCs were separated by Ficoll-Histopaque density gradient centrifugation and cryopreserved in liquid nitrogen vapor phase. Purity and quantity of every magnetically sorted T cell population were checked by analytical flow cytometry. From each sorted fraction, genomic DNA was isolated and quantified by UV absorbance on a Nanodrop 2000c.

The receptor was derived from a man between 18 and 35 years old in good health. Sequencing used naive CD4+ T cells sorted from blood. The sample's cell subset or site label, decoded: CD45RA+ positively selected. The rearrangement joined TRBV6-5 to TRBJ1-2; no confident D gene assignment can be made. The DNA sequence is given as TGTGCCAGCAGTTACCCGATAGGACGAAGTAACTATGGCTACACCTTC. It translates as CASSYPIGRSNYGYTF.